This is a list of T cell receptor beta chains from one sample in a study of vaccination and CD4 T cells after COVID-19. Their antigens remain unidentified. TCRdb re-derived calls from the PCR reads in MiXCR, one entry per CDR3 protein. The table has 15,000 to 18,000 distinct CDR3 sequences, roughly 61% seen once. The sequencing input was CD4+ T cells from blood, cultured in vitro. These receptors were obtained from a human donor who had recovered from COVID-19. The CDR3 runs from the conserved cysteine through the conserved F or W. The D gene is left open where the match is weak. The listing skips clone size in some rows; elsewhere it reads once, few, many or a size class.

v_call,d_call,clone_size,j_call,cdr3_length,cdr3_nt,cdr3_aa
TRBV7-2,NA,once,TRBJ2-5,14,TGTGCCAGCAGCTTAGGACTAGTCCAAGAGACCCAGTACTTC,CASSLGLVQETQYF
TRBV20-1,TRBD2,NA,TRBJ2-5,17,TGCAGTGCTACTCGGGGGGGCTCCGCCCTTCTCCAAGAGACCCAGTACTTC,CSATRGGSALLQETQYF
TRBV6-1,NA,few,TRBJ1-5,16,TGTGCCAGCGCTTGGGCGGACCGAGGGCCAGGTCAGCCCCAGCATTTT,CASAWADRGPGQPQHF
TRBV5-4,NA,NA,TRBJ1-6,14,TGTGCCAGCAGTCCTAACACGTTTAATTCACCCCTCCACTTT,CASSPNTFNSPLHF
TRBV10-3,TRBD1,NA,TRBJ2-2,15,TGTGCCATCAGTGAAGACAGGGGTCATACCGGGGAGCTGTTTTTT,CAISEDRGHTGELFF
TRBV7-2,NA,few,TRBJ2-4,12,TGTGCCAGCAGCTTAGACGGGGACATTCAGTACTTC,CASSLDGDIQYF
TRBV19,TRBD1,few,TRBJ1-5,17,TGTGCCAGTAGTATAGGGGCCAGACAGGGCGCGTGGCAGCCCCAGCATTTT,CASSIGARQGAWQPQHF
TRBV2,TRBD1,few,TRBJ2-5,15,TGTGCCAGCAACCCGGGACAGGGGCGTCATCAGACCCAGTACTTC,CASNPGQGRHQTQYF
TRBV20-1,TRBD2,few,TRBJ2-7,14,TGCAGTGCTCCCGGGACTAGTACCTCCCACGAGCAGTACTTC,CSAPGTSTSHEQYF
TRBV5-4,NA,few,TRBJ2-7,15,TGTGCCAGCAGCTCTCGATCGCGAGGGTCCTACGAGCAGTACTTC,CASSSRSRGSYEQYF
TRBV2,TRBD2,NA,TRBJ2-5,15,TGTGCCAGCACCCCGGGGGGGAAAGGCGGAGAGACCCAGTACTTC,CASTPGGKGGETQYF
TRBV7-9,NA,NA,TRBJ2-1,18,TGTGCCAGCAGCTTAATTGGATCGGGGGGCCGTAATTACAATGAGCAGTTCTTC,CASSLIGSGGRNYNEQFF
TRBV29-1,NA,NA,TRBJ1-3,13,TGCAGCGTTGATGTTGGCTCTGGAAACACCATATATTTT,CSVDVGSGNTIYF
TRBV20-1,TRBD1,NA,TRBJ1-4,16,TGCAGTGCTAAGAGTAATCAGAACAGGGGCTATGAAAAACTGTTTTTT,CSAKSNQNRGYEKLFF
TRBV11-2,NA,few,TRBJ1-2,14,TGTGCCAGCAGCTTGGTAAGGGGTGCCGGTGGCTACACCTTC,CASSLVRGAGGYTF
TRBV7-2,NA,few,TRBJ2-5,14,TGTGCCAGCAGCTTAGGGACAGTGCAAGAGACCCAGTACTTC,CASSLGTVQETQYF
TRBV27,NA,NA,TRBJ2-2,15,TGTGCCAGCAGTGACCAGGGCCTGGGATCGGGGGAGCTGTTTTTT,CASSDQGLGSGELFF
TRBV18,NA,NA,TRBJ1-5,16,TGTGCCAGCTCAAAGCGACGGGTGGATAGCAATCAGCCCCAGCATTTT,CASSKRRVDSNQPQHF
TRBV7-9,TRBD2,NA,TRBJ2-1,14,TGTGCCAGCAGCTACGGGACTAGCGGGGATGAGCAGTTCTTC,CASSYGTSGDEQFF
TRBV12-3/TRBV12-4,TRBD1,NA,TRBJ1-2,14,TGTGCCAGCAGTTTGCAGGGGGCGAACTATGGCTACACCTTC,CASSLQGANYGYTF
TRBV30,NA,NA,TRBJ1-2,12,TGTGCCTGCTACCTACGCTTCGATGGCTACACCTTC,CACYLRFDGYTF
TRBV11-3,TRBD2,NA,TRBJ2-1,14,TGTGCCAGCAGCCTTGGGACTAGCGGCAATGAGCAGTTCTTC,CASSLGTSGNEQFF
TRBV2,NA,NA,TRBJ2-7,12,TGTGCCAGCAGTCTATACAACTACGAGCAGTACTTC,CASSLYNYEQYF
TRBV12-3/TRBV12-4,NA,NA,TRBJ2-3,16,TGTGCCAGCAGTACCCGGACAGTCCTAGGCACAGATACGCAGTATTTT,CASSTRTVLGTDTQYF
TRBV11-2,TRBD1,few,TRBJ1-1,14,TGTGCCAGCAGCTCAGCAGGGGGCATGACTGAAGCTTTCTTT,CASSSAGGMTEAFF
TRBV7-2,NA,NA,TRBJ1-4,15,TGTGCCAGCAGCCAGGGATTAGGGTTTAATGAAAAACTGTTTTTT,CASSQGLGFNEKLFF
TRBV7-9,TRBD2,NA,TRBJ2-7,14,TGTGCCAGCAGCCCCGGGACTAGCGGGAACGAGCAGTACTTC,CASSPGTSGNEQYF
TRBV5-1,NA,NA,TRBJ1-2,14,TGCGCCAGCAGAGAGCCCGGGGCGGCCTATGGCTACACCTTC,CASREPGAAYGYTF